The source of this T cell receptor (beta chain) is a study of cytomegalovirus exposure and HLA in healthy donors. Study information: The approximately 110 validation repertoires were reported in a later analysis to have been generated on the same platform as the 666 first-cohort repertoires.

Separation from the approximately 710-subject first cohort characterized the approximately 120-subject validation cohort, to which the donors belonged. Assay: immunoSEQ multiplex PCR; the TCRdb copy retains only in-frame clones and omits some. The sample consists of 150,000 to 200,000 clones, approximately 81% of them appearing once. Concerning this clone itself: The antigen remains unidentified. Other DNA sequences in this sample translate to the same CDR3.

After removal of 2 bases from V and 0 bases from J, the junction contained 0 bases not matched to a gene. Germline V gene data show CDR1 as SGDLS and CDR2 as YYNGEE. The CDR3 runs to 15 residues. Study-level findings and limits: Subsequent analysis of the 110 or so validation repertoires found a tendency for first-cohort TCR clusters to co-occur. The authors listed 150 or so TCR beta chains as cytomegalovirus-associated.

This TCR was recovered from a man younger than 30 in good health and CMV-seropositive. Sequencing was done on a sample of PBMCs. The chain has TRBV9 and TRBJ2-1, with TRBD2 identical over 9 bases. CDR3 DNA sequence: TGTGCCAGCAGCGTTAGCGGGAGCTCCTACAATGAGCAGTTCTTC. Its translation is CASSVSGSSYNEQFF.